Below are 8 T cell receptor beta chains sequenced from a single sample in a study of blood T cell repertoires in COVID-19. Libraries were prepared by immunoSEQ multiplex PCR; TCRdb keeps only in-frame clonotypes and omits some of them. Of some 120,000 clones in the sample, 70% to 90% are singletons; the top ten hold over 2%. Source material: peripheral blood. Receptor source: a man aged 30 to 39 with acute or convalescent COVID-19.

This clone showed up just once. CDR3 nucleotides: TGTGCCAGCAGCTTGCCGGGACTAGCGGGAGGGCGAGATACGCAGTATTTT. It specifies CASSLPGLAGGRDTQYF. This chain joins TRBV5-6 and TRBJ2-3; 16 bases are a match to TRBD2. The J segment lost 5 bases and the V segment lost 1 base, leaving 4 bases of the junction unmatched. Germline V gene data show CDR1 as SGHDT and CDR2 as YYEEEE. The CDR3 consists of 17 residues.

The genes are TRBV6-1 and TRBJ1-4, with D possibly matching TRBD1 (5 bases). The CDR3 spans 11 residues. Trimming removed 0 bases at V and 14 bases at J, with 7 bases between. Germline-derived CDR1 and CDR2 are MNHNS and SASEGT. CDR3 amino acids: CASSEAYRLFF. DNA of the CDR3: TGTGCCAGCAGTGAAGCGTACAGGCTGTTTTTT.

V is TRBV7-2 and J is TRBJ2-1, with TRBD1 matching 11 bases. The CDR3 runs 15 residues. Germline V CDR1 and CDR2: SGHTA, FQGNSA. The V and J ends lost 4 bases and 8 bases, in that order; junction bases with no gene match: 7. The CDR3 nucleotides are TGTGCCAGCAGCTCGGGACAGGGGGGATTAGATGAGCAGTTCTTC. The encoded protein is CASSSGQGGLDEQFF.

This sequence joins TRBV5-4 and TRBJ1-4; D may be TRBD1 (6 bases). The germline CDR1 and CDR2 sequences are SGHNT and YYREEE (reference sequence). This CDR3 spans 13 amino acids. V was shortened by 0 bases and J by 8 bases, with 8 bases between the two germline ends. The CDR3 spells CASSLDRVEKLFF. In DNA form, the CDR3 reads TGTGCCAGCAGCTTGGACAGGGTCGAAAAACTGTTTTTT.

This rearrangement joins TRBV5-1 to TRBJ2-2, with D perhaps matching TRBD1 (5 bases). V was pared by 7 bases and J by 2 bases, with 12 bases between. Per the germline V gene, CDR1 is SGHRS and CDR2 is YFSETQ. The CDR3 is 14 residues long. The CDR3 sequence: CASQVQGNTGELFF. Here the CDR3 DNA reads TGCGCCAGCCAGGTCCAGGGAAACACCGGGGAGCTGTTTTTT.

The genes are TRBV5-1 and TRBJ2-7; maybe TRBD1 (6 bases). The germline V gene has CDR1 SGHRS and CDR2 YFSETQ. The CDR3 is 16 amino acids. V was trimmed by 2 bases and J by 6 bases, leaving 21 bases between them. CDR3 DNA sequence: TGCGCCAGCAGCTTCGGAGCCGTGACAGGCGCTGTCGAGCAGTACTTC. Residues: CASSFGAVTGAVEQYF.

This clone was seen only once. The V call is TRBV12-1, the J call TRBJ2-1; TRBD2 is the table's D call, not checked against the DNA. TRBV12-1 is listed as a pseudogene. The CDR3 consists of 16 residues. In DNA form, the CDR3 reads TGTGCCAGCAGCTTTGTTGCGGGAGCCCGTCACAATGAGCAGTTCTTC. Its translation is CASSFVAGARHNEQFF.

J is TRBJ2-5 and V is TRBV3-1 (or the pseudogene TRBV3-2); no clear D gene. Germline assignment: CDR1 LGHDT and CDR2 YNNKEL (reference sequence). V lost 4 bases and J 0 bases, leaving 3 bases between the germline ends. The CDR3 is 12 amino acids. Here the CDR3 reads CASSPYQETQYF. Written as DNA, the CDR3 is TGTGCCAGCAGCCCCTACCAAGAGACCCAGTACTTC.